These T cell receptor beta chains were read from a single sample in a study of cytomegalovirus exposure and HLA in healthy donors. Data came from immunoSEQ multiplex PCR; TCRdb stores just in-frame clones and leaves some out. The sample has some 150,000 clones; the top ten hold approximately 0.82%. The specimen sequenced was PBMCs. The receptors were gathered from a woman aged 18-29 years in good health and CMV-seropositive. Both conserved end residues are trimmed from each CDR3.

>TRBV4-3|12|TRBJ2-3
ASSLRLRADTQY
>TRBV7-8|13|TRBJ1-2
ASSSGTGILYGYT
>TRBV9|11|TRBJ1-3
ASAGGQENTIY
>TRBV27|12|TRBJ1-1
ASSRDRANTEAF
>TRBV11-3|13|TRBJ2-7
ASSHSGLRTYEQY
>TRBV2|11|TRBJ1-1
ASVMAGNTEAF
>TRBV9|13|TRBJ2-1
ASSVGLAGGSEQF
>TRBV5-1|12|TRBJ2-6
ASSSTLRANVLT
>TRBV6-1|9|TRBJ2-2
ASSYKGELF
>TRBV7-2|14|TRBJ2-1
ASSDPSAGAYNEQF
>TRBV28|14|TRBJ1-2
ASSLGGTGTGYGYT
>TRBV7-2|12|TRBJ1-2
ASSLWGGDNGYT
>TRBV5-1|12|TRBJ2-7
ASSKGLAGGEQY
>TRBV6-4|13|TRBJ2-3
ASSVQRGATDTQY
>TRBV7-9|14|TRBJ2-1
ASSLEQLSSYNEQF
>TRBV5-1|14|TRBJ2-5
ASSLNRGQPKETQY
>TRBV7-9|13|TRBJ2-5
ASSPTGQGRETQY
>TRBV2|14|TRBJ2-1
ASSEGGGGIRDEQF
>TRBV7-9|14|TRBJ1-4
ASSPGTGATNEKLF
>TRBV21-1|14|TRBJ2-7
ASSKDRGESSYEQY
>TRBV30|12|TRBJ2-3
AWSGLADTDTQY
>TRBV6-8|14|TRBJ1-2
ASRGSRQGRNYGYT
>TRBV18|12|TRBJ2-1
ASSAAGQDNEQF
>TRBV5-7|13|TRBJ2-7
ASSLRNGQQYEQY
>TRBV5-4|13|TRBJ2-3
ASSAWAAGGMFLY
>TRBV10-3|12|TRBJ2-7
AISGGDGSYEQY
>TRBV9|16|TRBJ2-3
ASTRAGLAGGSTDTQY
>TRBV27|12|TRBJ1-5
ASRTANSNQPQH
>TRBV29-1|11|TRBJ1-1
SVARTGVLEAF
>TRBV7-9|11|TRBJ1-1
ASSSGQGGGAF
>TRBV9|14|TRBJ2-2
ASSVGTSGNTGELF
>TRBV25-1|12|TRBJ1-1
ASSVGQINTEAF
>TRBV19|10|TRBJ2-5
ASSRGIETQY
>TRBV5-4|12|TRBJ2-7
AISPRDRVLEQY
>TRBV7-2|13|TRBJ1-1
ASSFGTGGNSEAF
>TRBV29-1|12|TRBJ2-1
SAAGAGAYNEQF
>TRBV6-1|12|TRBJ2-7
ASSGTGGSGEQY
>TRBV7-6|14|TRBJ1-1
ASSSEGLGGGTEAF
>TRBV7-8|12|TRBJ1-1
ASSLAAGITEAF